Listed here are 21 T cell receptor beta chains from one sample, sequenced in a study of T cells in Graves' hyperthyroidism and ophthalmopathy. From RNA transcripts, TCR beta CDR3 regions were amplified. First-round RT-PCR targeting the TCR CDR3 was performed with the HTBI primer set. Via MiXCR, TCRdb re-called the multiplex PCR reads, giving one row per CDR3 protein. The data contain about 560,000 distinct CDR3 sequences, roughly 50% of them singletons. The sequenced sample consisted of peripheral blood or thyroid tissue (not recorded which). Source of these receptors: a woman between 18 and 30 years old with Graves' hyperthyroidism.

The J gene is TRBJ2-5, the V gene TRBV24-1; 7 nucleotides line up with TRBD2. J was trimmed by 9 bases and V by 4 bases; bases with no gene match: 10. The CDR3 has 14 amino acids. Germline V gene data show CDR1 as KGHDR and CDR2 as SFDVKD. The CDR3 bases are TGTGCCACCAGTGAGGGGGGGTCGGCCCAGCCCCAGTACTTC. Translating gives CATSEGGSAQPQYF.

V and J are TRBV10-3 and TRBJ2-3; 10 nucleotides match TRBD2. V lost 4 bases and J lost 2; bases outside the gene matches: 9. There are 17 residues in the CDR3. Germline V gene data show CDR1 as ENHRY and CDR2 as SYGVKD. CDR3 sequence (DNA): TGTGCCATCAGTGCCTGGCTACTAGCGGGGTACACAGATACGCAGTATTTT. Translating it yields CAISAWLLAGYTDTQYF.

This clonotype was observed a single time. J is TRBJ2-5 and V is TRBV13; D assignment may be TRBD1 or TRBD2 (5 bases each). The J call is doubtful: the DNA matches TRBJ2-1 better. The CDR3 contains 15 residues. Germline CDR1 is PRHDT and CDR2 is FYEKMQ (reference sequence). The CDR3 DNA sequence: TGTGCCAGCAGCTTAGGCGGGACGGCAAACAATGAGCAGTTCTTC. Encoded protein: CASSLGGTANNEQFF.

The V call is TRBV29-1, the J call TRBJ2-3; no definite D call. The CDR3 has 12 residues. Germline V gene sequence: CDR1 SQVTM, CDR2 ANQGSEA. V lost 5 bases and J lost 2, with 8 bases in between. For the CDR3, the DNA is TGCAGCGTTCAAGCGCCCACAGATACGCAGTATTTT. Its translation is CSVQAPTDTQYF.

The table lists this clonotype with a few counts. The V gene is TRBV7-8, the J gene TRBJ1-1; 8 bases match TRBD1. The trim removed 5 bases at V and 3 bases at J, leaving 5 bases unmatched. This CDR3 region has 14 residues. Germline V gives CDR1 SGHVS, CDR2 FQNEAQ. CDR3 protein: CASSARDRYTEAFF. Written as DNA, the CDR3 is TGTGCCAGCAGCGCCCGGGACAGGTACACTGAAGCTTTCTTT.

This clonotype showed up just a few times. The CDR3 nucleotides are TGTGCCATCAGTGAGCGGACAGGGGAACTGTTTTTT. Encoded protein: CAISERTGELFF. This chain uses TRBV10-3 with TRBJ1-4; 9 nucleotides match TRBD1. The CDR3 consists of 12 residues. The junction had 1 base not matched to a gene; V was cut back by 2 bases and J by 12 bases. The germline V gene encodes CDR1 ENHRY and CDR2 SYGVKD.

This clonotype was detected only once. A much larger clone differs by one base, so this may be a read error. CDR3 sequence: CATSARDLHQETQYF. DNA of the CDR3: TGTGCCACCAGTGCCCGGGACCTTCACCAAGAGACCCAGTACTTC. The chain has TRBV24-1 and TRBJ2-5; either TRBD1 or TRBD2 may fit D (5 bases each). V gave up 5 bases and J gave up 0 bases, with 12 bases separating them. CDR3 length equals 15 residues. Germline V lookup: CDR1 KGHDR, CDR2 SFDVKD.

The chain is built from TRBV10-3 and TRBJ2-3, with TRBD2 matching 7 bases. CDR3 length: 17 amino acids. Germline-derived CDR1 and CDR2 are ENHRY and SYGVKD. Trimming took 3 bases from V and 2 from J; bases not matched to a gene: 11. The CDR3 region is CAISDSSLADYTDTQYF. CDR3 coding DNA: TGTGCCATCAGTGATTCGTCCCTAGCGGACTACACAGATACGCAGTATTTT.

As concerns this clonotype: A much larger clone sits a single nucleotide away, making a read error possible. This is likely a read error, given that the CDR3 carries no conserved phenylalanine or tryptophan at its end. CDR3 in DNA: TGTGCCACCAGTGATCGGACAGGGGGGCCTGAAGCTTTCTCT. It yields the protein CATSDRTGGPEAFS. The chain uses TRBV24-1 and TRBJ1-1; 10 positions match TRBD1. The V segment lost 3 bases and the J segment 6 bases; nucleotides outside the gene matches: 3. The CDR3 runs 14 residues. The germline CDR1 and CDR2 sequences are KGHDR and SFDVKD.

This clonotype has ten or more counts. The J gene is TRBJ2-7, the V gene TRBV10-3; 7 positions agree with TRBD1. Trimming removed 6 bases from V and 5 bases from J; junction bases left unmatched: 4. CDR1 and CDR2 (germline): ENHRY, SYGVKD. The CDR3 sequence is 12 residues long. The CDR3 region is CAIRETGHEQYF. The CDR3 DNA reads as TGTGCCATCAGGGAGACAGGGCACGAGCAGTACTTC.

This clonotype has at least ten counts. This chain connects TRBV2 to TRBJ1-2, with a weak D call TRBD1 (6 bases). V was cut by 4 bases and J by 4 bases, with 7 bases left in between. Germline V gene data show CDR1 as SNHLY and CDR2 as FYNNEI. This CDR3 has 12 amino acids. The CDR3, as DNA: TGTGCCAGCAGTGGGACAGCCTATGGCTACACCTTC. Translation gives CASSGTAYGYTF.

In DNA form, the CDR3 reads TGTGCCACCAAACAGACTCAGAACACTGAAGCTTTCTTT. As protein: CATKQTQNTEAFF. This chain uses TRBV6-2 or TRBV6-3 with TRBJ1-1; D not certain. CDR3 length: 13 residues. The V end lost 10 bases, the J end lost 1 base, and 13 bases lay between the germline ends. Germline V lookup: CDR1 MNHEY, CDR2 SVGEGT.

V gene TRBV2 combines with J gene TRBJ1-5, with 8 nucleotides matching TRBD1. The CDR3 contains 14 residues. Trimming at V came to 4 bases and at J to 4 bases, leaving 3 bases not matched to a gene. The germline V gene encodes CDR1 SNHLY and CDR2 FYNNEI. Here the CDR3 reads CASSGQGLNQPQHF. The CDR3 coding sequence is TGTGCCAGCAGTGGACAGGGGCTAAATCAGCCCCAGCATTTT. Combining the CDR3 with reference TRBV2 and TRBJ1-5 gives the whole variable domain EPEVTQTPSHQVTQMGQEVILRCVPISNHLYFYWYRQILGQKVEFLVSFYNNEISEKSEIFDDQFSVERPDGSNFTLKIRSTKLEDSAMYFCASSGQGLNQPQHFGDGTRLSIL.

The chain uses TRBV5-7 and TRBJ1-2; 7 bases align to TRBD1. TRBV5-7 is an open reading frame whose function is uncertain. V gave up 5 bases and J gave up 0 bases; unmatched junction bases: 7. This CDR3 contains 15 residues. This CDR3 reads CASRGPGGTNYGYTF. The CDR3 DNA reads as TGTGCCAGCAGAGGACCAGGGGGGACTAACTATGGCTACACCTTC.

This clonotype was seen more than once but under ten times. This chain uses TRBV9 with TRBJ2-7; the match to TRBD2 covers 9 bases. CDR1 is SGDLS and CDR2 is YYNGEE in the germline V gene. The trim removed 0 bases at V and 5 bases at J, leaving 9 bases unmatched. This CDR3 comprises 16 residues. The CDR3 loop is CASSVGAGGLADEQYF. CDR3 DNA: TGTGCCAGCAGCGTAGGGGCGGGAGGGCTTGCTGACGAGCAGTACTTC.

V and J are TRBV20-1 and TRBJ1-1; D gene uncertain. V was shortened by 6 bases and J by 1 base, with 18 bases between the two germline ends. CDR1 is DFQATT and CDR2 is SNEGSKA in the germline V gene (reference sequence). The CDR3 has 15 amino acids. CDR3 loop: CSANPYGKANTEAFF. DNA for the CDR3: TGCAGTGCCAACCCATACGGGAAAGCGAACACTGAAGCTTTCTTT.

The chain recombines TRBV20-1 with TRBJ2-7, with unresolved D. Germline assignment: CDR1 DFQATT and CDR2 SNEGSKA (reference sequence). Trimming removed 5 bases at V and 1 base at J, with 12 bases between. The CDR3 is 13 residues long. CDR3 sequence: CSASLSISYEQYF. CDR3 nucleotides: TGCAGTGCTTCCCTTTCGATATCCTACGAGCAGTACTTC.

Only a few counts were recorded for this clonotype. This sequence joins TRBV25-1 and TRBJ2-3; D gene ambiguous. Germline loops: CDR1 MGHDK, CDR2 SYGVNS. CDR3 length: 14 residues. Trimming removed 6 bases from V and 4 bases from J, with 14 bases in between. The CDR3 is CASSRQVGSDTQYF. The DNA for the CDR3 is TGTGCCAGCAGCCGGCAGGTTGGGTCAGATACGCAGTATTTT.

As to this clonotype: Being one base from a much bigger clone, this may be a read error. CDR3 sequence reads: CNVDAGPANTGELFF. CDR3 bases: TGCAACGTTGACGCCGGGCCCGCGAACACCGGGGAGCTGTTTTTT. This chain links TRBV29-1 with TRBJ2-2, with no clear D. Germline V gene sequence: CDR1 SQVTM, CDR2 ANQGSEA. CDR3 size: 15 residues.

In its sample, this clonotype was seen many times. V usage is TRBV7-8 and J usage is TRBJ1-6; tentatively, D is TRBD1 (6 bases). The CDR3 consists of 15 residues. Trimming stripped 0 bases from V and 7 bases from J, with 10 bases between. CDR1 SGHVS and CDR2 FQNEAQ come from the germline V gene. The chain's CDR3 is CASSLAPGENSPLHF. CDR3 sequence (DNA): TGTGCCAGCAGCTTAGCGCCAGGGGAAAATTCACCCCTCCACTTT.

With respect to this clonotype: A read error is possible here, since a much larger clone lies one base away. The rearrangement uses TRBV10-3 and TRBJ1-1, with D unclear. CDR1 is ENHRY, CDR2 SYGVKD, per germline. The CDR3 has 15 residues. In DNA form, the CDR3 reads TGTGCCACCAGCAGAGTGATGGAGGCGAACACTGAAGCTTCCTTT. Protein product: CATSRVMEANTEASF.